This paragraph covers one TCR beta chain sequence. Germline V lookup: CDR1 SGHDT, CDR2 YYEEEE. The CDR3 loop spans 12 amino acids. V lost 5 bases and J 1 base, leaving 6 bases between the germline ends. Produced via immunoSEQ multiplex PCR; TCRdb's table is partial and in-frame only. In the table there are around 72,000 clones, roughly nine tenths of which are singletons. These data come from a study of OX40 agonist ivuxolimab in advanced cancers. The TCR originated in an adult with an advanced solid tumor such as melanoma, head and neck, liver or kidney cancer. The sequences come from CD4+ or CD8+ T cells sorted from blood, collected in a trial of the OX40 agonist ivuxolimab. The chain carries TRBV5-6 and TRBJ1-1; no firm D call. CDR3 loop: CASSWQNTEAFF. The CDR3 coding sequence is TGTGCCAGCAGTTGGCAGAACACTGAAGCTTTCTTT.